One and the same sample provided the 13 T cell receptor beta chains below, sequenced in a study of blood T cell repertoires in COVID-19. Some clones are missing from TCRdb's copy, which holds only in-frame ones; the method was immunoSEQ multiplex PCR. The sample shows approximately 74,000 clones, approximately 90% of them seen only once. Sequencing input: peripheral blood. Receptor source: a woman aged 55-70 years with active COVID-19.

The chain recombines TRBV2 with TRBJ1-5; no firm D call. The CDR3 sequence is 14 residues long. V was trimmed by 7 bases and J by 5 bases, leaving 15 bases between them. Germline V lookup: CDR1 SNHLY, CDR2 FYNNEI. The CDR3 region has the DNA TGTGCCAGCACCCAGGAGGGATCTTATCAGCCCCAGCATTTT. This codes for CASTQEGSYQPQHF.

The chain carries TRBV6-2 or TRBV6-3 and TRBJ2-5, with D perhaps TRBD1 (5 bases). Trimming pared 5 bases from V and 3 bases from J, leaving 28 bases between. From germline, CDR1 is MNHEY and CDR2 SVGEGT. This CDR3 contains 19 residues. CDR3 bases: TGTGCCAGCAGTATGGGGATGGACATTCCCGTCCAGTTTAAAGAGACCCAGTACTTC. It specifies CASSMGMDIPVQFKETQYF.

The chain carries TRBV5-6 and TRBJ2-3; D not resolved. The CDR3 has 12 amino acids. Germline V gene sequence: CDR1 SGHDT, CDR2 YYEEEE. Trimming cost V 2 bases and J 4 bases, with 5 bases left between them. CDR3 in DNA: TGTGCCAGCAGCTTTGTAGCAGATACGCAGTATTTT. Translation: CASSFVADTQYF. Based on the CDR3 plus reference TRBV5-6 and TRBJ2-3, the full variable domain is DAGVTQSPTHLIKTRGQQVTLRCSPKSGHDTVSWYQQALGQGPQFIFQYYEEEERQRGNFPDRFSGHQFPNYSSELNVNALLLGDSALYLCASSFVADTQYFGPGTRLTVL.

The chain uses TRBV11-3 and TRBJ2-1, with TRBD1 matching 8 bases. Germline CDR1 reads SGHNT; CDR2 reads YENEEA. J gave up 3 bases and V 5 bases, and 9 bases lay outside the gene matches. The CDR3 spans 16 residues. Here the CDR3 DNA reads TGTGCCAGCAGCCTAAGGGGGACAGGCGTCTACAATGAGCAGTTCTTC. As protein: CASSLRGTGVYNEQFF.

Only one count was recorded for this clone. This chain uses TRBV10-2 with TRBJ2-1; tentatively, D is TRBD2 (6 bases). In germline, CDR1 is WSHSY, CDR2 SAAADI. Between the trimmed V and J ends, which lost 7 bases and 8 bases, there was a span of 24 bases. The CDR3 contains 16 residues. The CDR3 region is CASTGASVQIYDEQFF. CDR3 sequence (DNA): TGCGCCAGCACGGGAGCGAGTGTTCAAATATACGATGAGCAGTTCTTC.

The gene calls are TRBV19 and TRBJ2-3, with D possibly being TRBD2 (6 bases). V dropped 4 bases and J dropped 4 bases, with 21 bases sitting between them. The CDR3 has 17 residues. Germline V gives CDR1 LNHDA, CDR2 SQIVND (reference sequence). CDR3 sequence reads: CASSTLLGGAGADTQYF. CDR3 nucleotide sequence: TGTGCCAGTAGTACCCTCCTGGGGGGAGCTGGTGCAGATACGCAGTATTTT.

The chain is built from TRBV5-1 and TRBJ1-2; perhaps TRBD1 as D (6 bases). V dropped 4 bases and J dropped 6 bases, with 25 bases sitting between them. From germline, CDR1 is SGHRS and CDR2 YFSETQ. The CDR3 loop spans 17 amino acids. CDR3 in amino acids: CASSRVGTSGTVDGYTF. CDR3 DNA: TGCGCCAGCAGCCGGGTTGGGACATCAGGGACGGTTGATGGCTACACCTTC.

This rearrangement joins TRBV19 to TRBJ1-1, with TRBD1 as a possible D gene (6 bases). This CDR3 spans 13 amino acids. Deletions cut 3 bases from V and 10 bases from J, with 15 bases between. Germline V gene sequence: CDR1 LNHDA, CDR2 SQIVND (reference sequence). The CDR3 DNA sequence: TGTGCCAGTAGTATTGTGGGGGCCATAGGAGCTTTCTTT. Translating it yields CASSIVGAIGAFF.

This clone was observed a few times. This rearrangement joins TRBV24-1 to TRBJ2-3; D gene unclear. V was clipped by 8 bases and J by 0 bases, with 8 bases between them. The CDR3 extends over 13 amino acids. Germline V gene sequence: CDR1 KGHDR, CDR2 SFDVKD. CDR3 coding DNA: TGTGCCACCATGGTTACTAGCACAGATACGCAGTATTTT. The encoded protein is CATMVTSTDTQYF.

The gene calls are TRBV7-8 and TRBJ2-1; TRBD2 aligns across 10 bases. This CDR3 spans 17 amino acids. V dropped 3 bases and J dropped 8; count of bases not matched to a gene: 13. Germline CDR1 is SGHVS and CDR2 is FQNEAQ. CDR3 DNA sequence: TGTGCCAGCAGCTTCCTAGCGGGAGTTGTACTTGGGGATGAGCAGTTCTTC. Amino acids: CASSFLAGVVLGDEQFF.

The chain is built from TRBV27 and TRBJ1-2, with D uncertain. The CDR3 runs 15 residues. CDR1 and CDR2 (germline): MNHEY, SMNVEV (reference sequence). Trimming left V 2 bases short and J 2 bases short, with 12 bases between. The CDR3 protein is CASSLNRQTNYGYTF. DNA of the CDR3: TGTGCCAGCAGTTTAAATAGGCAGACAAACTATGGCTACACCTTC.

V is TRBV19 and J is TRBJ1-1; D unclear. This CDR3 region has 13 residues. V lost 1 base to trimming and J lost 1 base, with 4 bases between them. Looked up from germline, CDR1 is LNHDA and CDR2 is SQIVND (reference sequence). CDR3 DNA: TGTGCCAGTAGTATAGTCCAGAACACTGAAGCTTTCTTT. Its protein product is CASSIVQNTEAFF.

This chain connects TRBV6-6 to TRBJ2-3; 13 positions agree with TRBD2. Germline V lookup: CDR1 MNHNY, CDR2 SVGAGI (reference sequence). The CDR3 has 18 residues. Unmatched junction bases numbered 10, after V lost 5 bases and J lost 2 bases. The CDR3 is CASSLPGLAGWNTDTQYF. CDR3 bases: TGTGCCAGCAGTCTACCGGGACTAGCGGGATGGAACACAGATACGCAGTATTTT.